This TCR beta chain is from a study of neurological immune-mediated disorders. Study results and limitations: While HTLV-1-associated myelopathy showed the greatest TCR clonal expansion, multiple sclerosis showed the least, falling below healthy controls.

CDR3 length: 15 residues. Deletions cut 2 bases from V and 0 bases from J, with 7 bases between. Germline CDR1 reads LNHDA; CDR2 reads SQIVND (reference sequence). Synthesis of cDNA was performed by 5'RACE using 10-nucleotide random UMIs. A single record per CDR3 protein comes from TCRdb applying MiXCR to the 5' RACE reads. The sample shows about 46,000 distinct CDR3 sequences, approximately 2.8% of them seen only once. The unsorted libraries originated from 2 million PBMCs kept at -80 C. There are many counts of this clonotype. Its target is not known. The gene calls are TRBV19 and TRBJ2-2, with a weak D call TRBD2 (6 bases). This TCR derives from a woman aged 50 to 60 with multiple sclerosis. The specimen was PBMCs. CDR3 bases: TGTGCCAGTAGTATAACGGGGGCGAACACCGGGGAGCTGTTTTTT. Its protein product is CASSITGANTGELFF.